This T cell receptor beta chain emerged from a study of T cell responses to AZD1222 COVID-19 vaccine. Measured with immunoSEQ multiplex PCR; TCRdb has only the in-frame clones, and not every one. Of some 97,000 clones in the sample, 85% to 90% were seen once. This CDR3 region has 17 residues. Germline-derived CDR1 and CDR2 are LGHDT and YNNKEL (reference sequence). J lost 7 bases, V lost 0 bases, and 11 bases had no gene match. Specimen: peripheral blood, collected on day 0 of AZD1222 vaccination. V and J are TRBV3-1 (or the pseudogene TRBV3-2) and TRBJ2-3; 9 bases align to TRBD2. This receptor was obtained from an adult in good health. The CDR3 coding sequence is TGTGCCAGCAGCCAAGATTCACTGGCGGGGGGGCGAAATACGCAGTATTTT. Translating gives CASSQDSLAGGRNTQYF.